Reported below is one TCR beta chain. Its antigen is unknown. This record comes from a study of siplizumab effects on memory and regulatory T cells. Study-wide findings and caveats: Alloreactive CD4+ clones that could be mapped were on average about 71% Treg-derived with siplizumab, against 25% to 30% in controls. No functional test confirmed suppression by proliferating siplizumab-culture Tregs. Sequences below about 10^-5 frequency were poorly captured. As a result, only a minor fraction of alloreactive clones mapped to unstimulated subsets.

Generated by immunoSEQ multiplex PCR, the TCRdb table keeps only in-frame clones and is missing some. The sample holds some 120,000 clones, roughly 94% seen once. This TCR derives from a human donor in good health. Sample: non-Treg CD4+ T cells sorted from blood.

CDR3 region: CASGPSGANEKLFF. CDR3 DNA sequence: TGTGCCAGCGGACCTTCAGGGGCTAATGAAAAACTGTTTTTT. The chain joins TRBV11-3 to TRBJ1-4, with D perhaps TRBD1 (6 bases). The CDR3 covers 14 residues. The V gene lost 8 bases and the J gene lost 3 bases, with 13 bases spanning the gap. Looked up from germline, CDR1 is SGHNT and CDR2 is YENEEA.